Shown below are 7 T cell receptor beta chains from a single sample sequenced in a study of T cell repertoires in cytomegalovirus infection (dated by TCRdb to the late 2010s). The reads were generated on an Illumina HiSeq 1500. The public sequencing data were trimmed at Q25 with fastp and processed into clonotypes with MiXCR by TCRdb, which kept only in-frame beta chains. Entries are consolidated by CDR3 protein sequence, retaining the most common genes and DNA. Within this sample are around 740,000 distinct CDR3 sequences, with less than 40% of them counted one time only. The ten largest make up 2.5% to 3.5% of the sample. Sequencing was carried out using PBMCs. All receptors derive from a human donor in good health (CMV status not recorded). Some clones in this sample may be carry-over from other donors' samples.

The V gene is TRBV28, the J gene TRBJ2-3; TRBD2 agrees at 12 bases. Germline CDR1 and CDR2: MDHEN and SYDVKM. V lost 8 bases, J lost 3 bases, and 9 bases stayed unmatched. The CDR3 totals 16 residues. The CDR3: CASPPPSGGATDTQYF. The CDR3 DNA follows: TGTGCCAGCCCCCCCCCTAGCGGGGGGGCAACAGATACGCAGTATTTT.

This clonotype was observed a few times. This sequence joins TRBV19 and TRBJ1-5; D may be TRBD1 (6 bases). The CDR3 spans 15 residues. The germline CDR1 and CDR2 sequences are LNHDA and SQIVND (reference sequence). Between the trimmed V and J ends, which lost 1 base and 6 bases, there was a span of 13 bases. In DNA form, the CDR3 reads TGTGCCAGTAGTATAGCGGAACAGGGCTTTCAGCCCCAGCATTTT. Translation gives CASSIAEQGFQPQHF.

This clonotype was seen more than once but under ten times. The gene calls are TRBV19 and TRBJ2-7; D unresolved. Germline assignment: CDR1 LNHDA and CDR2 SQIVND (reference sequence). The CDR3 has 14 amino acids. V dropped 6 bases and J dropped 0 bases, with 12 bases sitting between them. Here the CDR3 DNA reads TGTGCCAGTAGGGGCTCAGGAAGCTCCTACGAGCAGTACTTC. As protein: CASRGSGSSYEQYF. Complete variable domain (other parts from reference TRBV19 and TRBJ2-7): DGGITQSPKYLFRKEGQNVTLSCEQNLNHDAMYWYRQDPGQGLRLIYYSQIVNDFQKGDIAEGYSVSREKKESFPLTVTSAQKNPTAFYLCASRGSGSSYEQYFGPGTRLTVT.

This clonotype was recorded a few times. This chain connects TRBV4-1 to TRBJ1-2; possibly TRBD1 for D (6 bases). Trimming removed 3 bases from V and 2 bases from J, with 10 bases in between. The CDR3 is 14 residues long. The germline gives CDR1 MGHRA, CDR2 YSYEKL. The CDR3 region is CASSQQGQNYGYTF. DNA for the CDR3: TGCGCCAGCAGCCAGCAGGGGCAGAACTATGGCTACACCTTC.

This clonotype showed up just a few times. The V gene is TRBV7-9, the J gene TRBJ2-5; 13 positions match TRBD2. V gave up 3 bases and J gave up 5 bases; unmatched junction bases: 12. The CDR3 length is 18 residues. Germline V lookup: CDR1 SEHNR, CDR2 FQNEAQ (reference sequence). Here the CDR3 reads CASSFPRTSGRFWETQYF. For the CDR3, the DNA is TGTGCCAGCAGCTTCCCCAGGACTAGCGGGAGATTTTGGGAGACCCAGTACTTC.

This clonotype turned up a few times. The chain links TRBV19 to TRBJ1-2, with D possibly matching TRBD1 (5 bases). This CDR3 region has 15 residues. From germline, CDR1 is LNHDA and CDR2 SQIVND (reference sequence). The V end lost 3 bases, the J end lost 6 bases, and 17 bases lay between the germline ends. CDR3 in DNA: TGTGCCAGTAGTATCCCGTACGGGGCGCAGGATGGCTACACCTTC. The encoded protein is CASSIPYGAQDGYTF.

This clonotype was detected a few times. V usage is TRBV4-1 and J usage is TRBJ2-7; 9 nucleotides match TRBD1. Germline CDR1 is MGHRA and CDR2 is YSYEKL. Trimming took 6 bases from V and 2 from J; bases not matched to a gene: 8. The CDR3 is 15 residues long. CDR3 loop: CASRDPDRGTYEQYF. In nucleotides, the CDR3 is TGCGCCAGCAGAGACCCAGACAGGGGGACCTACGAGCAGTACTTC.